This T cell receptor (beta chain) was sequenced for a study of cytomegalovirus exposure and HLA in healthy donors. Across the whole study: In terms of ancestry, the Caucasian-associated cluster contained roughly 81% of the approximately 380 genotyped donors.

Germline V lookup: CDR1 SNHLY, CDR2 FYNNEI. CDR3 length: 11 amino acids. Amplification used 60 Vbeta primers and 13 Jbeta primers. The protocol was immunoSEQ multiplex PCR, while the TCRdb copy is restricted to in-frame clones and leaves out a portion. The sample contains some 170,000 clones, about 75% of which appear only once. What was sequenced was PBMCs. The chain carries TRBV2 and TRBJ2-5; D is unresolved. The DNA end favors TRBJ2-7, so the J call may be wrong. The sequence came from a middle-aged man in good health and CMV-seropositive. CDR3 region: CASSVSYEQYF. The DNA of the CDR3 is TGTGCCAGCAGTGTATCCTACGAGCAGTACTTC.